The clone carrying this T cell receptor (beta chain) occurred a few times. Its matching antigen is unknown. Time point in this sample: newly diagnosed GD, antithyroid drugs for less than 3 months. Extracted RNA from PBMCs served as the source of the TCR library. The record originates from a study of regulatory T cells in long-lasting Graves disease. Findings and caveats of the study: Researchers reported studying only peripheral blood, not thyroid tissue.

V lost 7 bases, J lost 5 bases, and 4 bases stayed unmatched. CDR3 size: 13 residues. In building TCR beta libraries, iRepertoire HTBI primers were used together with Arm-PCR of CDR3 regions. TCRdb used MiXCR to reprocess the multiplex PCR reads, holding one entry per CDR3 protein. The sample includes about 430,000 distinct CDR3 sequences, approximately 16% of them seen just once. In addition, the sample was reused for a study of T cells in Graves' hyperthyroidism and ophthalmopathy.

This receptor was identified in a woman aged 40 to 50 with Graves disease. This specimen consisted of peripheral blood mononuclear cells (PBMCs), obtained at new diagnosis, from a patient treated with antithyroid drugs. J is TRBJ2-3 and V is TRBV12-3 or TRBV12-4, with 9 bases aligning to TRBD2. The chain's CDR3 is CASNEREVDTQYF. The CDR3 nucleotides are TGTGCCAGCAATGAGCGGGAGGTAGATACGCAGTATTTT.